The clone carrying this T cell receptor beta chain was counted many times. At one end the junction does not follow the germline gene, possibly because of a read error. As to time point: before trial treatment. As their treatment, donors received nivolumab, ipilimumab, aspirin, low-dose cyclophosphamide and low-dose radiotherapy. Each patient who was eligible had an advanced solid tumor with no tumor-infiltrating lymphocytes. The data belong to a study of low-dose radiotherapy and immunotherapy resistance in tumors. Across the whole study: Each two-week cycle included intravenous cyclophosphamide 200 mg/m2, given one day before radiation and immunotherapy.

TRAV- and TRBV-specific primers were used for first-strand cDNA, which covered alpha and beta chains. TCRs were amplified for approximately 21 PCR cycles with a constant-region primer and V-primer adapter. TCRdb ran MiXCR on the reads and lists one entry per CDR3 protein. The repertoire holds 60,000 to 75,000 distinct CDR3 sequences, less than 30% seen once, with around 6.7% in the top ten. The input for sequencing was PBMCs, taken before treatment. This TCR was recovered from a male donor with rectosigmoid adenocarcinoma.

CDR3 protein: CASSPGDILNIQYF. For the CDR3, the DNA is TGCGCCAGCAGTCCCGGGGACATCTTAAACATTCAGTACTTC. The chain carries TRBV5-4 and TRBJ2-4, with D possibly matching TRBD1 (6 bases). CDR3 length: 14 amino acids. Looked up from germline, CDR1 is SGHNT and CDR2 is YYREEE (reference sequence).